This T cell receptor beta chain derives from a study of blood T cell repertoires in COVID-19. Study overall: The United States, Italy and Spain provided the acute and convalescent COVID-19 samples. In each case, the material was cDNA or gDNA derived from T cells, B-cell-depleted T cells, or PBMCs.

V lost 4 bases to trimming and J lost 7 bases, with 10 bases between them. Per the germline V gene, CDR1 is SQVTM and CDR2 is ANQGSEA. CDR3 length: 11 residues. Original processing notes: Estimation of nucleated cell counts relied on the amplification of reference gene primers. TCRdb's copy holds only in-frame clones and misses some; the assay was immunoSEQ multiplex PCR. The V and J calls and clone size were taken over from that table, and D and trimming were inferred from the DNA. The table lists about 100,000 clones, over 65% of them singletons, with roughly 29% in the top ten. This TCR came from a man in his fifties or sixties with acute or convalescent COVID-19. The chain employs TRBV29-1 and TRBJ1-1, with a tentative D call TRBD1 (6 bases). Source material: peripheral blood. DNA of the CDR3: TGCAGCGTTGCCAACAGGGTTGAAGCTTTCTTT. Its translation is CSVANRVEAFF.